This record covers a single T cell receptor (beta chain). These data belong to a study of blood T cell repertoires in COVID-19. Study-wide context: Spain, Italy and the United States supplied samples that represented acute and convalescent COVID-19.

The assay was immunoSEQ multiplex PCR, and TCRdb's table has in-frame clones only and misses some. The profile shows over 250,000 clones, roughly 85% of them singletons. This CDR3 comprises 14 residues. V was clipped by 6 bases and J by 3 bases, with 13 bases between them. The origin of this receptor is a man in his fifties or sixties with active or convalescent COVID-19. The rearrangement joins TRBV5-3 to TRBJ1-5; weak D call: TRBD1 (6 bases). Being an ORF, TRBV5-3 has a function that is uncertain. What was sequenced was peripheral blood. The CDR3: CARTPGGHNQPQHF. As DNA, the CDR3 is TGTGCCAGAACCCCGGGGGGACACAATCAGCCCCAGCATTTT.